The 2 T cell receptor beta chains below were found in one sample sequenced in a study of spatial heterogeneity in lung cancer. General study findings and limits: In tumors, expanded intratumoral alpha and beta TCR counts tracked mutation counts.

The antigens for these receptors are not known. TCRdb re-called the 5' RACE reads with MiXCR, one entry per CDR3 protein. The sample records around 21,000 distinct CDR3 sequences, over 2.5% being singletons. Time point specified: sample taken at primary tumor resection. The specimen comprised lung tumor tissue, sampled at surgery. Every receptor here comes from a male donor with early-stage non-small cell lung cancer.

This clonotype has a count of ten or more. The CDR3 DNA follows: TGTGCCAGTACGTGGGAAGAGACCCAGTACTTC. Translating it yields CASTWEETQYF. The chain carries TRBV19 and TRBJ2-5; D is undetermined. Trimming stripped 7 bases from V and 3 bases from J, with 6 bases between. CDR1 LNHDA and CDR2 SQIVND come from the germline V gene (reference sequence). The CDR3 loop spans 11 amino acids.

This clonotype came up many times. V usage is TRBV11-2 and J usage is TRBJ2-1; 11 bases align to TRBD2. CDR1 is SGHAT, CDR2 FQNNGV, per germline. The trim removed 4 bases at V and 3 bases at J, leaving 2 bases unmatched. The CDR3 spans 15 residues. The CDR3 spells CASSSGLADYNEQFF. The CDR3 bases are TGTGCCAGCAGCTCGGGACTAGCGGACTACAATGAGCAGTTCTTC.